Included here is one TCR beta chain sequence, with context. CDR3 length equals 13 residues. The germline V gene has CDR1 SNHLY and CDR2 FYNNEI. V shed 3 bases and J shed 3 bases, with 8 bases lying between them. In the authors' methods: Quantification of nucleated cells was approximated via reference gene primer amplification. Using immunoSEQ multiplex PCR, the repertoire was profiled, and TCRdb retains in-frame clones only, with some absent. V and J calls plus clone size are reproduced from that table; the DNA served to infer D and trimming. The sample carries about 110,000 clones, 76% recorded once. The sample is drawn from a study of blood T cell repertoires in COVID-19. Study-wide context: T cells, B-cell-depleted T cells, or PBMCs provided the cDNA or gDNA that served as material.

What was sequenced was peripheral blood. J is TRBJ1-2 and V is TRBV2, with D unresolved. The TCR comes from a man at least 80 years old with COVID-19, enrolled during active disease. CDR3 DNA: TGTGCCAGCAGTGACTCAGTTTACTATGGCTACACCTTC. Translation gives CASSDSVYYGYTF. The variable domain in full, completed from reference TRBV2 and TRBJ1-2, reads EPEVTQTPSHQVTQMGQEVILRCVPISNHLYFYWYRQILGQKVEFLVSFYNNEISEKSEIFDDQFSVERPDGSNFTLKIRSTKLEDSAMYFCASSDSVYYGYTFGSGTRLTVV.